Given below is one T cell receptor beta chain in context. Using a J-beta primer mix together with a sample-barcoded 5' primer, a second PCR was run for roughly 6 to 11 cycles. MiXCR, run by TCRdb on the 5' RACE reads, gives a single entry per CDR3 protein. In the table there are 1.5 million to 2 million distinct CDR3 sequences, approximately 30% of which are singletons. The sample originates from a study of blood T cells in healthy people across ages. The CDR3 extends over 12 amino acids. The sample taken for sequencing was blood. This clonotype originated in a woman in her twenties or thirties in good health. The chain has TRBV21-1 and TRBJ2-7; the D segment call TRBD2 is taken from the table without a DNA check. TRBV21-1 counts as a pseudogene. CDR3 in DNA: TGTGCCAGCAGCAAAAGGAGGAAGGGGCAGTACTTC. This codes for CASSKRRKGQYF.